One sample yielded the 21 T cell receptor beta chains listed below, sequenced in a study of cytomegalovirus exposure and HLA in healthy donors. The PCR used 60 Vbeta and 13 Jbeta primers. Profiled with immunoSEQ multiplex PCR; TCRdb holds only in-frame clones, not every one. The table lists fewer than 110,000 clones, about 75% of them singletons. Sequences were obtained from PBMCs. Receptors originate from a middle-aged man in good health and CMV-seronegative.

The chain couples TRBV7-2 to TRBJ2-3, with 12 bases identical to TRBD2. This CDR3 spans 18 amino acids. V was pared by 6 bases and J by 4 bases, with 14 bases of the junction left unmatched. The germline gives CDR1 SGHTA, CDR2 FQGNSA. This chain's CDR3 is CASSPIPGGLAGSDTQYF. For the CDR3, the DNA is TGTGCCAGCAGTCCTATCCCGGGGGGACTAGCGGGTTCAGATACGCAGTATTTT.

The genes are TRBV5-4 and TRBJ2-2; 15 bases line up with TRBD2. CDR1 and CDR2 from the germline V gene are SGHNT and YYREEE (reference sequence). The CDR3 totals 16 residues. V lost 4 bases and J lost 7; bases outside the gene matches: 5. The CDR3 protein is CASSAGLAGGGGELFF. CDR3 coding DNA: TGTGCCAGCAGCGCGGGACTAGCGGGAGGAGGCGGGGAGCTGTTTTTT.

The chain has TRBV19 and TRBJ2-3; TRBD2 aligns across 12 bases. CDR1 is LNHDA, CDR2 SQIVND, per germline (reference sequence). There are 16 residues in the CDR3. V lost 5 bases and J lost 3; bases outside the gene matches: 6. The CDR3 DNA reads TGTGCCAGTAGTGGAGGACTAGCGGGGCCTACAGATACGCAGTATTTT. It yields the protein CASSGGLAGPTDTQYF.

The rearrangement links TRBV7-2 to TRBJ2-1; 11 nucleotides align to TRBD2. Germline CDR1 SGHTA, CDR2 FQGNSA. Trimming removed 5 bases from V and 4 bases from J; junction bases left unmatched: 4. The CDR3 contains 15 residues. CDR3 sequence (DNA): TGTGCCAGCAGCGTGAGACTAGCGGGATACAATGAGCAGTTCTTC. This encodes CASSVRLAGYNEQFF. Full variable domain (missing parts from reference TRBV7-2 and TRBJ2-1): GAGVSQSPSNKVTEKGKDVELRCDPISGHTALYWYRQSLGQGLEFLIYFQGNSAPDKSGLPSDRFSAERTGGSVSTLTIQRTQQEDSAVYLCASSVRLAGYNEQFFGPGTRLTVL.

This chain uses TRBV2 with TRBJ1-5; the D gene is possibly TRBD1 (6 bases). CDR1 and CDR2 (germline): SNHLY, FYNNEI. This CDR3 region has 15 residues. Trimming pared 6 bases from V and 4 bases from J, leaving 16 bases between. Here the CDR3 DNA reads TGTGCCAGCAGGAAGGAACAGGGAGATAATCAGCCCCAGCATTTT. Translating it yields CASRKEQGDNQPQHF.

This chain's CDR3 is CASSRRLAGNYEQYF. In nucleotides, the CDR3 is TGTGCCAGCAGCCGACGACTAGCGGGAAACTACGAGCAGTACTTC. The genes are TRBV4-2 and TRBJ2-7; 11 bases map to TRBD2. CDR3 length equals 15 residues. CDR1 is LGHNA and CDR2 is YNFKEQ in the germline V gene. J was trimmed by 3 bases and V by 4 bases; bases with no gene match: 5.

The chain uses TRBV6-1 and TRBJ1-2; D is unclear. The CDR3 spans 12 residues. Trimming stripped 7 bases from V and 8 bases from J, with 14 bases between. The germline gives CDR1 MNHNS, CDR2 SASEGT. CDR3: CASMWEARGYTF. The CDR3 coding sequence is TGTGCCAGCATGTGGGAGGCCAGAGGCTACACCTTC.

The chain employs TRBV10-3 and TRBJ1-1; D remains ambiguous. Germline CDR1 reads ENHRY; CDR2 reads SYGVKD. The CDR3 spans 13 residues. V dropped 4 bases and J dropped 6 bases, with 12 bases sitting between them. In DNA, the CDR3 is TGTGCCATCAGTGTGTTAGATTACTCTGAAGCTTTCTTT. Translated, it gives CAISVLDYSEAFF.

This clone was seen a handful of times. The CDR3, as DNA: TGCGCCAGCAGCCCTAATCTGATAAACGCCAATGAGCAGTTCTTC. It yields the protein CASSPNLINANEQFF. The chain links TRBV5-1 to TRBJ2-1; unclear D gene. The CDR3 consists of 15 residues. Germline-derived CDR1 and CDR2 are SGHRS and YFSETQ. V was trimmed by 4 bases and J by 6 bases, leaving 17 bases between them.

V is TRBV7-2 and J is TRBJ1-4, with a possible D match to TRBD1 (5 bases). The CDR3 has 15 amino acids. Germline CDR1 and CDR2: SGHTA and FQGNSA. Trimming left V 0 bases short and J 4 bases short, with 9 bases between. CDR3 coding DNA: TGTGCCAGCAGCTTAGCCAGGGCCGGTAATGAAAAACTGTTTTTT. It codes for CASSLARAGNEKLFF.

This clone was picked up a small number of times. This chain links TRBV7-6 with TRBJ2-5; TRBD2 is a possible D gene (5 bases). The DNA matches TRBJ2-7 better at its end, which makes the J call doubtful. The V gene's germline CDR1 is SGHVS and CDR2 FNYEAQ. This CDR3 region has 15 residues. In DNA, the CDR3 is TGTGCCAGCAGCTTAGCGGTGGGGAGCTCCTACGAGCAGTACTTC. Protein sequence: CASSLAVGSSYEQYF.

The chain couples TRBV2 to TRBJ1-3, with D uncertain. Germline values: CDR1 SNHLY, CDR2 FYNNEI. Deletions cut 6 bases from V and 4 bases from J, with 7 bases between. This CDR3 spans 12 amino acids. CDR3 in amino acids: CASRIRGNTIYF. CDR3 in DNA: TGTGCCAGCAGGATACGGGGAAACACCATATATTTT.

The genes are TRBV13 and TRBJ1-1, with D perhaps matching TRBD1 (5 bases). With 5 bases removed from V and 5 bases from J, the gap between germline ends came to 12 bases. The CDR3 length is 13 residues. Germline CDR1 reads PRHDT; CDR2 reads FYEKMQ (reference sequence). CDR3 residues: CASSPGLGTEAFF. DNA for the CDR3: TGTGCCAGCAGCCCAGGGTTGGGGACTGAAGCTTTCTTT.

This clone appeared a single time. This chain joins TRBV19 and TRBJ2-7; TRBD1 is a possible D gene (5 bases). V was trimmed by 3 bases and J by 2 bases, leaving 14 bases between them. Germline CDR1 LNHDA, CDR2 SQIVND (reference sequence). The CDR3 runs to 15 residues. CDR3 protein: CASSIDSLRTYEQYF. The CDR3 DNA is TGTGCCAGTAGTATTGACAGTCTTCGGACCTACGAGCAGTACTTC.

This rearrangement joins TRBV4-2 to TRBJ2-2, with D perhaps TRBD1 (5 bases). Looked up from germline, CDR1 is LGHNA and CDR2 is YNFKEQ. V was pared by 3 bases and J by 0 bases, with 17 bases between. The CDR3 covers 18 residues. CDR3 residues: CASSQNPDSSANTGELFF. As DNA, the CDR3 is TGTGCCAGCAGCCAGAATCCAGACAGCTCCGCGAACACCGGGGAGCTGTTTTTT.

J is TRBJ1-5 and V is TRBV21-1; the D call TRBD1 from the table was never checked on the DNA. TRBV21-1 is marked as a pseudogene. The CDR3 runs to 19 residues. CDR3 residues: CASSKGYRSGALSNQPQHF. CDR3 bases: TGTGCCAGCAGCAAAGGCTACAGATCAGGGGCGTTGAGCAATCAGCCCCAGCATTTT.

The sample holds a few counts of this clone. This rearrangement joins TRBV30 to TRBJ1-1; 7 bases fit TRBD1. V shed 5 bases and J 3 bases; nucleotides not matched to a gene: 6. Germline CDR1 and CDR2: GTSNPN and SVGIG (reference sequence). This CDR3 contains 13 residues. CDR3 region: CAWERGRDTEAFF. The DNA of the CDR3 is TGTGCCTGGGAGAGGGGGCGCGACACTGAAGCTTTCTTT.

This clone has only one observation. Other DNA sequences of this sample code for an identical CDR3. The V gene is TRBV7-9, the J gene TRBJ1-1, with a tentative D call TRBD1 (5 bases). CDR1 and CDR2 from the germline V gene are SEHNR and FQNEAQ (reference sequence). The V and J ends lost 2 bases and 5 bases respectively, with 9 bases between them. The CDR3 is made up of 13 amino acids. CDR3 sequence reads: CASSLTGGTEAFF. The CDR3 region has the DNA TGTGCCAGCAGCTTAACGGGGGGAACTGAAGCTTTCTTT.

The chain combines TRBV11-2 with TRBJ1-5; D is perhaps TRBD1 (6 bases). The CDR3 covers 16 residues. CDR1 and CDR2 (germline): SGHAT, FQNNGV. Trimming removed 5 bases from V and 1 base from J, with 15 bases in between. As DNA, the CDR3 is TGTGCCAGCAGCCCCCAGACAGGTCTGAGCAATCAGCCCCAGCATTTT. Its translation is CASSPQTGLSNQPQHF.

This chain joins TRBV4-2 and TRBJ1-3; the D gene is possibly TRBD1 (5 bases). The CDR3 is 13 residues long. The V and J ends lost 3 bases and 4 bases respectively, with 7 bases between them. CDR1 LGHNA and CDR2 YNFKEQ come from the germline V gene. CDR3 nucleotides: TGTGCCAGCAGCCAGCAGGGAGGAAACACCATATATTTT. It is translated as CASSQQGGNTIYF.

V and J are TRBV11-2 and TRBJ2-7, with 7 bases aligning to TRBD2. J was trimmed by 0 bases and V by 5 bases; bases with no gene match: 7. From germline, CDR1 is SGHAT and CDR2 FQNNGV. The CDR3 spans 15 residues. Written as DNA, the CDR3 is TGTGCCAGCAGCCGCCGCGGGAGACTCTCCTACGAGCAGTACTTC. Translated: CASSRRGRLSYEQYF. Looking up the rest from reference TRBV11-2 and TRBJ2-7 gives the full variable domain: EAGVAQSPRYKIIEKRQSVAFWCNPISGHATLYWYQQILGQGPKLLIQFQNNGVVDDSQLPKDRFSAERLKGVDSTLKIQPAKLEDSAVYLCASSRRGRLSYEQYFGPGTRLTVT.